Sequencing of this T cell receptor (beta chain) was carried out in a study of blood T cell repertoires in COVID-19. In the study overall: The samples span acute and convalescent COVID-19 from the United States, Italy and Spain. The cDNA or gDNA used as material had been derived from T cells, B-cell-depleted T cells, or PBMCs.

Unmatched junction bases numbered 6, after V lost 2 bases and J lost 4 bases. CDR1 is MDHEN and CDR2 is SYDVKM in the germline V gene. The CDR3 covers 15 residues. Authors' methods: Reference gene primer amplification gave nucleated cell count estimates. Clones were sequenced by immunoSEQ multiplex PCR, and TCRdb holds only the in-frame ones, with some missing. Clonal size and the V and J genes are those of that table, whereas D and trimming came from the DNA. The sample has 100,000 or so clones; approximately 90% are singletons. The receptor comes from a human donor with acute or convalescent COVID-19. The donor label of this sample is uncertain. The chain uses TRBV28 and TRBJ1-1, with TRBD1 matching 8 bases. The sequenced sample was peripheral blood. CDR3 sequence (DNA): TGTGCCAGCAGTTTACATCAGGGGGCTGGCACTGAAGCTTTCTTT. Encoded protein: CASSLHQGAGTEAFF.